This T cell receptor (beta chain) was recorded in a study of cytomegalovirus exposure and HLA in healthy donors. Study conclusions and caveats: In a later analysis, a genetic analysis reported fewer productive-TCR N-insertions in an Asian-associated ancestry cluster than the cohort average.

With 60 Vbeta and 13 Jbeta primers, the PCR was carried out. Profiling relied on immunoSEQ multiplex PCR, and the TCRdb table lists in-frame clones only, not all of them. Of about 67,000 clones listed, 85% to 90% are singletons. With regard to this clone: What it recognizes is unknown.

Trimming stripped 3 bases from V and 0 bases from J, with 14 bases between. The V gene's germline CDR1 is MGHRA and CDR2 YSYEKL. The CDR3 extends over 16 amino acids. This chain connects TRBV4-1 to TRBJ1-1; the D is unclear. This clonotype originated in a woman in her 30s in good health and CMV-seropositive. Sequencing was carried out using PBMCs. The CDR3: CASSHTAGNMNTEAFF. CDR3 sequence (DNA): TGCGCCAGCAGCCACACTGCAGGTAACATGAACACTGAAGCTTTCTTT.